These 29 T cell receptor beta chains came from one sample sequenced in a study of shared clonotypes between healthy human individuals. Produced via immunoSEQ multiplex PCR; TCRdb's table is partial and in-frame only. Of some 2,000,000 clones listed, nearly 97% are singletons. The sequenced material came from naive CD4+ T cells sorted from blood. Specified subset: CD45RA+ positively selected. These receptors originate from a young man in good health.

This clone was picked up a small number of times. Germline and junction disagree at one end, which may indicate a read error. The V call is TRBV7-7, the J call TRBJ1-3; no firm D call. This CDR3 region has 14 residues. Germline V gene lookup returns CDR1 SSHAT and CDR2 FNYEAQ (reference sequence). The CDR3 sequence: CASSLSTSGNTIYF. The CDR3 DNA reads TGTGCTAGCAGCTTGTCCACCTCTGGAAACACCATATATTTT.

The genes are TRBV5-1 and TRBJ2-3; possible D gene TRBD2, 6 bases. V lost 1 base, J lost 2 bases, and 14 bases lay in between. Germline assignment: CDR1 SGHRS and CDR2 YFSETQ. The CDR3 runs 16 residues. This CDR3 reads CASSLRLAENTDTQYF. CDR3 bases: TGCGCCAGCAGCTTGCGTTTAGCGGAAAACACAGATACGCAGTATTTT.

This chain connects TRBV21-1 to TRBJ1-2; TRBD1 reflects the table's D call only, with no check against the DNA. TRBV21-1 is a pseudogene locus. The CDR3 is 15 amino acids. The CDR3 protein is CASTYPDRVRKIYTF. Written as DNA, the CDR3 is TGTGCCAGCACCTACCCGGACAGGGTTCGTAAAATCTACACCTTC.

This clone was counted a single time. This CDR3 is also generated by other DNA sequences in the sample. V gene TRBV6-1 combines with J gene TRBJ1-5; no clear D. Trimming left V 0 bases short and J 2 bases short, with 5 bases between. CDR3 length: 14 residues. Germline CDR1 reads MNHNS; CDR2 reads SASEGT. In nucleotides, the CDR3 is TGTGCCAGCAGTGAAGCGAGGGGCAATCAGCCCCAGCATTTT. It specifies CASSEARGNQPQHF.

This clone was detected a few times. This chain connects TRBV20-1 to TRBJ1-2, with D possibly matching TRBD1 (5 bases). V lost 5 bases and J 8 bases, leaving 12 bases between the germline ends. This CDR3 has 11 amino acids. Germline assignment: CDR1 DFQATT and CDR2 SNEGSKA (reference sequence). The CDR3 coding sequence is TGCAGTGCTTTTCAGGGTGGCGGCTACACCTTC. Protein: CSAFQGGGYTF.

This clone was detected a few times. CDR3 protein: CASSLDSTIAEAFF. CDR3 in DNA: TGTGCCAGCAGTCTTGACAGTACGATAGCTGAAGCTTTCTTT. The chain couples TRBV27 to TRBJ1-1, with D possibly being TRBD1 (5 bases). CDR3 size: 14 residues. The germline V and J ends were trimmed by 5 bases and 6 bases, with 16 bases remaining between them. Germline V lookup: CDR1 MNHEY, CDR2 SMNVEV (reference sequence).

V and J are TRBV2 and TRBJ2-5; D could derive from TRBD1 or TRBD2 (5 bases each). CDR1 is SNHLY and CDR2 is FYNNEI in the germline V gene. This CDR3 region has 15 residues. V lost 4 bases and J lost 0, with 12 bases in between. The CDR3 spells CASSGGDGYQETQYF. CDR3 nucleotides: TGTGCCAGCAGTGGAGGGGACGGCTACCAAGAGACCCAGTACTTC.

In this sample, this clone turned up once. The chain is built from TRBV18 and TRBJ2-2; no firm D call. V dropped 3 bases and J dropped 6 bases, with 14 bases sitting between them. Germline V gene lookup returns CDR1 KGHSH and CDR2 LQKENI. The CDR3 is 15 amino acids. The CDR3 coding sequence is TGTGCCAGCTCACCGACGTCACCCCCTGCCGGGGAGCTGTTTTTT. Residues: CASSPTSPPAGELFF.

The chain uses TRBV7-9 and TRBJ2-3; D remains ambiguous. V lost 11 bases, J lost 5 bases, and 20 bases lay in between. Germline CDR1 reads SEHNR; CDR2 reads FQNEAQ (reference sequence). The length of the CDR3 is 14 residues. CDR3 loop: CAGRELRVGDTQYF. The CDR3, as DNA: TGTGCCGGAAGGGAATTGAGAGTGGGAGATACGCAGTATTTT.

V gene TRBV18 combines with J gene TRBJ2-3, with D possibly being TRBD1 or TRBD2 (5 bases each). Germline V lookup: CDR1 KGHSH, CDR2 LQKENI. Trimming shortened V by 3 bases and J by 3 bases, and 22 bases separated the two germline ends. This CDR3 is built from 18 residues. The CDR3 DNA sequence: TGTGCCAGCTCACCCTCGCGAGGGGTCCCCTACCTGACAGATACGCAGTATTTT. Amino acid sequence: CASSPSRGVPYLTDTQYF.

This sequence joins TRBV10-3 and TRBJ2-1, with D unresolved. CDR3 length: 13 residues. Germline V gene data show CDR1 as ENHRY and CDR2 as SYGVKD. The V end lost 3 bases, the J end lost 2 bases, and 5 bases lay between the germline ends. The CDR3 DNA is TGTGCCATCAGTGATCCCCCCTACAATGAGCAGTTCTTC. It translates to CAISDPPYNEQFF.

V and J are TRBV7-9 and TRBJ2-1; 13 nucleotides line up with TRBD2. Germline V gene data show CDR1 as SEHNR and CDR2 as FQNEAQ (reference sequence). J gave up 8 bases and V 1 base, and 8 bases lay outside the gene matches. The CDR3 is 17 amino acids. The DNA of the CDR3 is TGTGCCAGCAGCTTAGTTTTCGGGACTAGCGGGATGGATGAGCAGTTCTTC. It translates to CASSLVFGTSGMDEQFF.

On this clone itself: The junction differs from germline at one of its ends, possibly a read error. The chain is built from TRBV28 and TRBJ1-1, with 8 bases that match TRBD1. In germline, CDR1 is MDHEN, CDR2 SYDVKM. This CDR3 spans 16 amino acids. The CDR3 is CTSTSGSGGVFTEAFF. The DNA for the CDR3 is TGTACCAGCACCTCGGGCTCAGGGGGCGTTTTCACTGAAGCTTTCTTT.

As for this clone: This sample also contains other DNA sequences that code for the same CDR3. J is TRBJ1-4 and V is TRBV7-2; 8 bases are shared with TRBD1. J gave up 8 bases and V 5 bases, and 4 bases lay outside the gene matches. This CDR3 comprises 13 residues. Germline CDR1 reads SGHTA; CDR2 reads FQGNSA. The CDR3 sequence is CASSPGQGEKLFF. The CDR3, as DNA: TGTGCCAGCAGCCCAGGACAGGGCGAAAAACTGTTTTTT.

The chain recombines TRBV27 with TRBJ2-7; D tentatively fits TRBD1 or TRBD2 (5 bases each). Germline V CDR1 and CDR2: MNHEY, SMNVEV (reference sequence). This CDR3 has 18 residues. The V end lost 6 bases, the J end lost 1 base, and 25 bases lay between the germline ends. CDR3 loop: CASSSLLTGAATSYEQYF. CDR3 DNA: TGTGCCAGCAGCTCGCTCCTAACCGGGGCCGCTACTTCCTACGAGCAGTACTTC.

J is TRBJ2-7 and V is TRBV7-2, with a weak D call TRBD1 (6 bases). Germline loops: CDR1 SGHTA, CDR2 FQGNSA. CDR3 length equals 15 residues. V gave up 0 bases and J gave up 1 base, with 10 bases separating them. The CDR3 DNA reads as TGTGCCAGCAGCTTAGCGTCTACAGGGTCCTACGAGCAGTACTTC. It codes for CASSLASTGSYEQYF.

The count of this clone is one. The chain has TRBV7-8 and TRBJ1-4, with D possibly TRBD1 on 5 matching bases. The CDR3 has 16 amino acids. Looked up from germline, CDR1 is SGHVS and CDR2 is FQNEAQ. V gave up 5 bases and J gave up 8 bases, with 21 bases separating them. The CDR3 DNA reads TGTGCCAGCAGCGTACGATTCGGGGGGGTGGCGGAAAAACTGTTTTTT. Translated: CASSVRFGGVAEKLFF.

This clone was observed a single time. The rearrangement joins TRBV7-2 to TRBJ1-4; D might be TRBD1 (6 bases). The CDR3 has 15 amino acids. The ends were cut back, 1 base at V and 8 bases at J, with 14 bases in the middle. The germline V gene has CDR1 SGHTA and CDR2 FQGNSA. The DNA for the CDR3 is TGTGCCAGCAGCTTAGACAGGGCAGGGGTCGAAAAACTGTTTTTT. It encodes CASSLDRAGVEKLFF.

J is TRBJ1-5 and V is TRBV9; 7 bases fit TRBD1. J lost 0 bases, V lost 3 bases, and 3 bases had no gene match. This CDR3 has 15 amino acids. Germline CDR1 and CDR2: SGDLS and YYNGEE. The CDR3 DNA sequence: TGTGCCAGCAGCGAGACAGGGCATAGCAATCAGCCCCAGCATTTT. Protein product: CASSETGHSNQPQHF. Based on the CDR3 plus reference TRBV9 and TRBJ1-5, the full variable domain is DSGVTQTPKHLITATGQRVTLRCSPRSGDLSVYWYQQSLDQGLQFLIQYYNGEERAKGNILERFSAQQFPDLHSELNLSSLELGDSALYFCASSETGHSNQPQHFGDGTRLSIL.

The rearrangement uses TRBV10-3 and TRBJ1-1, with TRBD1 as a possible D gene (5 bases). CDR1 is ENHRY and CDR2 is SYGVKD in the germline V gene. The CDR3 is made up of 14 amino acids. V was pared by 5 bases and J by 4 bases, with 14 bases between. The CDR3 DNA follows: TGTGCCATCAGTTCGGCGAGGGGCGGCACTGAAGCTTTCTTT. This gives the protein CAISSARGGTEAFF.

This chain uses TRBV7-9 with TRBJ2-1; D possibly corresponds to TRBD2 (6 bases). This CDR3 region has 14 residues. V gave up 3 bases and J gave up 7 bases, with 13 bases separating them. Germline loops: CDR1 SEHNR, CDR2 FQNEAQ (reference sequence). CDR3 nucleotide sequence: TGTGCCAGCAGCTTCGGGGTAGCGGCGAATGAGCAGTTCTTC. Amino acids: CASSFGVAANEQFF.

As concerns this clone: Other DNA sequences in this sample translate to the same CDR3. In nucleotides, the CDR3 is TGCGCCAGCAGCTCAGGTCAAAGCACAGATACGCAGTATTTT. It translates to CASSSGQSTDTQYF. The chain employs TRBV5-1 and TRBJ2-3, with unresolved D. The CDR3 runs to 14 residues. CDR1 is SGHRS and CDR2 is YFSETQ in the germline V gene. V lost 3 bases and J lost 0, with 8 bases in between.

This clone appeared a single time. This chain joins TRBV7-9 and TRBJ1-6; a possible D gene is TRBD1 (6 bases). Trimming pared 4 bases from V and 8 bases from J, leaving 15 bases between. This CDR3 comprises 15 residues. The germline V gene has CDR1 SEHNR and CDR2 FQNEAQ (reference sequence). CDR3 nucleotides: TGTGCCAGCAGCTCACCCGCCGCAGGGGATTCACCCCTCCACTTT. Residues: CASSSPAAGDSPLHF.

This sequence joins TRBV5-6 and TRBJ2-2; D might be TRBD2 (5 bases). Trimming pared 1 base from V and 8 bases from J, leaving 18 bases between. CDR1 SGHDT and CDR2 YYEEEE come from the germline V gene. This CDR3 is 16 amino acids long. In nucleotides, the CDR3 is TGTGCCAGCAGCTTGATGTGGACTTCCCCCCGTGGGGAGCTGTTTTTT. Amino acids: CASSLMWTSPRGELFF.

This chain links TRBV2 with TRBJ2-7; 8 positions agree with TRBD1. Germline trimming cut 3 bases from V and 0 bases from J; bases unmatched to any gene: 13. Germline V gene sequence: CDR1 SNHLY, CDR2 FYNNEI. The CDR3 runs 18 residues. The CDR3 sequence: CASSETGERTESSYEQYF. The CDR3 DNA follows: TGTGCCAGCAGTGAGACAGGGGAAAGGACTGAGAGCTCCTACGAGCAGTACTTC.

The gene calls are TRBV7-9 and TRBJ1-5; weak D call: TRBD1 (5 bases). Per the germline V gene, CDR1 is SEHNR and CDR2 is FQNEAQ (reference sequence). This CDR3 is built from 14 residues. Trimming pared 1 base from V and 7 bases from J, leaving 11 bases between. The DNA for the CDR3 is TGTGCCAGCAGCTTAGGGCAGGGAGAACAGCCCCAGCATTTT. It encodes CASSLGQGEQPQHF.

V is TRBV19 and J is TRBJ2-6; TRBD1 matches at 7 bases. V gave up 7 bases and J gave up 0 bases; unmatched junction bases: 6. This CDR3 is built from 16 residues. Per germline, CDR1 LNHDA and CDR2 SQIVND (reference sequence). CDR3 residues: CASITGALSGANVLTF. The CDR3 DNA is TGTGCCAGTATAACAGGGGCCCTCTCTGGGGCCAACGTCCTGACTTTC.

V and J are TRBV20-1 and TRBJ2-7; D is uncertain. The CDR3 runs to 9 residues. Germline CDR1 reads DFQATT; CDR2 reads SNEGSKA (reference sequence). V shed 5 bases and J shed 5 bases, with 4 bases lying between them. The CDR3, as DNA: TGCAGTGCTGGCGACGAGCAGTACTTC. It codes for CSAGDEQYF.

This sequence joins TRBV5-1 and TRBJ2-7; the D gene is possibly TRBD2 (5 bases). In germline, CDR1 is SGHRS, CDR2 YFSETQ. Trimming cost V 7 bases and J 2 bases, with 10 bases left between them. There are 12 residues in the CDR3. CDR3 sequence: CASGRETYEQYF. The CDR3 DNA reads TGCGCCAGCGGTCGGGAAACCTACGAGCAGTACTTC.